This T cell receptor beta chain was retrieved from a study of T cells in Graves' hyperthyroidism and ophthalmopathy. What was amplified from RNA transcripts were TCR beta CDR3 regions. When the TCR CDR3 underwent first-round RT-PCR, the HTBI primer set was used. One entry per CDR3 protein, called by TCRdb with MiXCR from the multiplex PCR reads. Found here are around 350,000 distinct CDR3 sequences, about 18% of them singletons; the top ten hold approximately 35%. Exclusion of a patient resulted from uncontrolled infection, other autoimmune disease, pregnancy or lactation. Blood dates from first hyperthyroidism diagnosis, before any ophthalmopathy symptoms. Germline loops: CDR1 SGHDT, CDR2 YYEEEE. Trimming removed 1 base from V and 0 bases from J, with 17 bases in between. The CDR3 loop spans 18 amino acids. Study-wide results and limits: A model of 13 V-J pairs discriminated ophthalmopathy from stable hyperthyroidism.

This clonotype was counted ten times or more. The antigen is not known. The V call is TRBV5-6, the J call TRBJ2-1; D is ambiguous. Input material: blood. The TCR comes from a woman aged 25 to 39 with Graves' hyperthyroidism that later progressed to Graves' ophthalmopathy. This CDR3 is CASSLSLPSSSSYNEQFF. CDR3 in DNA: TGTGCCAGCAGCTTGAGTCTACCTAGTTCCAGCTCCTACAATGAGCAGTTCTTC.